This T cell receptor beta chain was identified in a study of T cell changes during pregnancy in multiple sclerosis. This CDR3 has 14 amino acids. Germline trimming cut 3 bases from V and 5 bases from J; bases unmatched to any gene: 6. Germline V gene data show CDR1 as SGHNT and CDR2 as YYREEE (reference sequence). Here immunoSEQ multiplex PCR was the method, and the copy in TCRdb shows in-frame clones only, minus some. This sample has 30,000 or so clones, with around 90% found just once. The TCR comes from a female donor with multiple sclerosis, enrolled in a pregnancy study. This chain uses TRBV5-4 with TRBJ2-7, with 9 bases that match TRBD1. The sample in question was CD8+ T cells from peripheral blood mononuclear cells, obtained before pregnancy. CDR3 DNA sequence: TGTGCCAGCAGCTCGGGACAGGGTGTTAACGAGCAGTACTTC. This gives the protein CASSSGQGVNEQYF.